These 5 T cell receptor beta chains originate from one sample sequenced in a study of OX40 agonist ivuxolimab in advanced cancers. The library was prepared using the immunoSEQ multiplex PCR assay. Imported from immuneACCESS, the table was reduced by TCRdb to in-frame sequences with V and J called. These copies leave out some clones; in studies compared against another copy, an unresolved V gene accounts for under half, and the cause of the remainder is not known. The sample contains under 45,000 clones, over 75% of them found a single time. The biggest ten clones account for around 2.5% of the sample. The sample in question was CD4+ or CD8+ T cells sorted from blood, obtained in a trial of the OX40 agonist ivuxolimab. The receptors here all came from an adult with an advanced solid tumor such as melanoma, head and neck, liver or kidney cancer.

The chain combines TRBV4-2 with TRBJ1-5, with 8 bases matching TRBD1. J lost 0 bases, V lost 5 bases, and 6 bases had no gene match. Germline CDR1 is LGHNA and CDR2 is YNFKEQ. This CDR3 has 16 residues. The chain's CDR3 is CASSFRQGNSNQPQHF. Written as DNA, the CDR3 is TGTGCCAGCAGCTTCCGACAGGGGAATAGCAATCAGCCCCAGCATTTT.

Only a few counts were recorded for this clone. V is TRBV9 and J is TRBJ2-3; D is unclear. Germline V gives CDR1 SGDLS, CDR2 YYNGEE. V lost 3 bases and J lost 2, with 10 bases in between. The CDR3 is 14 residues long. CDR3 DNA: TGTGCCAGCAGCGAAGGCACGTTCACAGATACGCAGTATTTT. Its translation: CASSEGTFTDTQYF.

The chain links TRBV10-3 to TRBJ2-3; D may be TRBD1 or TRBD2 (7 bases each). There are 16 residues in the CDR3. From germline, CDR1 is ENHRY and CDR2 SYGVKD. Trimming took 4 bases from V and 6 from J, leaving 20 bases between them. The CDR3 DNA reads TGTGCCATCAGTGCCTTCGGCAGGGGGGGGTCCGATACGCAGTATTTT. Translation: CAISAFGRGGSDTQYF.

This chain joins TRBV12-5 and TRBJ1-4; 10 bases agree with TRBD1. V shed 6 bases, J shed 8 bases, and the junction held 6 bases outside the gene matches. Germline CDR1 and CDR2: LGHNT and FRNRAP. The length of the CDR3 is 14 residues. As DNA, the CDR3 is TGTGCTAGTGGAACCGACAGGGGGCGGGAAAAACTGTTTTTT. The encoded protein is CASGTDRGREKLFF.

The CDR3 loop is CASSQSWACGANVLTF. CDR3 in DNA: TGCGCCAGCAGTCAATCGTGGGCTTGTGGGGCCAACGTCCTGACTTTC. The V call is TRBV23-1, the J call TRBJ2-6; no definite D call. TRBV23-1 is an ORF for which the function is uncertain. V lost 0 bases and J lost 3, with 9 bases in between. The CDR3 consists of 16 residues.